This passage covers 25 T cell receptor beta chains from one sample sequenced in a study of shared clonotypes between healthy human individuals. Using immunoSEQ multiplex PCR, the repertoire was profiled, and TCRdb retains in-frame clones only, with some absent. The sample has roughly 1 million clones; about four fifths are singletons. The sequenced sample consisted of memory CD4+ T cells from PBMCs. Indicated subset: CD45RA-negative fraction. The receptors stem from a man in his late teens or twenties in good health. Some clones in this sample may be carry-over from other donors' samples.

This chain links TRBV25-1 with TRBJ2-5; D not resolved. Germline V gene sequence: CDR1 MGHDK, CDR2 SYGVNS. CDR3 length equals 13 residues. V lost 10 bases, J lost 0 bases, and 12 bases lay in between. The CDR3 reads CATRLGNQETQYF. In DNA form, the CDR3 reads TGTGCCACCCGTCTTGGTAACCAAGAGACCCAGTACTTC.

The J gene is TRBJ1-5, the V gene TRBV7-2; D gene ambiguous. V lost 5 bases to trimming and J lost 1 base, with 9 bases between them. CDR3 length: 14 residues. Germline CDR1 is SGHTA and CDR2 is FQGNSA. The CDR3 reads CASSPSQSNQPQHF. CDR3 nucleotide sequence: TGTGCCAGCAGCCCCAGCCAGAGCAATCAGCCCCAGCATTTT.

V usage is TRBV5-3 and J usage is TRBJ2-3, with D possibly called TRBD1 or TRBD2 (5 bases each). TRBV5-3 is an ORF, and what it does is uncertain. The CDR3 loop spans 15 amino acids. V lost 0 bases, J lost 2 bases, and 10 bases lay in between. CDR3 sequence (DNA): TGTGCCAGAAGCTTGGCAGGGACCCCCACAGATACGCAGTATTTT. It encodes CARSLAGTPTDTQYF.

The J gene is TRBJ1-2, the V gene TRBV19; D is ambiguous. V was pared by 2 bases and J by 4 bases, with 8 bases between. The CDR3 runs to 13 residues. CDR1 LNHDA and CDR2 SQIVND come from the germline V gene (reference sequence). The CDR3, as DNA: TGTGCCAGTAGTATAAGGTCCGCCTATGGCTACACCTTC. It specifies CASSIRSAYGYTF.

The CDR3 DNA reads as TGTGCCAGCAGCCCAAGTAGGGCGGGGGCTAGCACCGGGGAGCTGTTTTTT. As protein: CASSPSRAGASTGELFF. V is TRBV7-7 and J is TRBJ2-2; D is possibly TRBD2 (7 bases). V was clipped by 5 bases and J by 4 bases, with 20 bases between them. Germline V CDR1 and CDR2: SSHAT, FNYEAQ (reference sequence). CDR3 length: 17 amino acids.

The CDR3 protein is CASSQTSTVQETQYF. CDR3 sequence (DNA): TGCGCCAGCAGCCAAACCTCGACAGTCCAAGAGACCCAGTACTTC. The chain recombines TRBV4-1 with TRBJ2-5, with a tentative D call TRBD1 (5 bases). The V end was cut by 2 bases, the J end by 1 base, with 11 bases between. This CDR3 is 15 amino acids long. Germline V gene lookup returns CDR1 MGHRA and CDR2 YSYEKL.

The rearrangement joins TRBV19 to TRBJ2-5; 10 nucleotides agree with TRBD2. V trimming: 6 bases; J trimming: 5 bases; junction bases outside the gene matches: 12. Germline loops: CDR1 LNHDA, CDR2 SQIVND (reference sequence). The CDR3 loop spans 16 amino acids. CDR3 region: CASRSDASGSRETQYF. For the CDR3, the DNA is TGTGCCAGTAGGTCAGATGCTAGCGGGAGTAGGGAGACCCAGTACTTC. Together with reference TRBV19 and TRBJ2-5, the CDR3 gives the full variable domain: DGGITQSPKYLFRKEGQNVTLSCEQNLNHDAMYWYRQDPGQGLRLIYYSQIVNDFQKGDIAEGYSVSREKKESFPLTVTSAQKNPTAFYLCASRSDASGSRETQYFGPGTRLLVL.

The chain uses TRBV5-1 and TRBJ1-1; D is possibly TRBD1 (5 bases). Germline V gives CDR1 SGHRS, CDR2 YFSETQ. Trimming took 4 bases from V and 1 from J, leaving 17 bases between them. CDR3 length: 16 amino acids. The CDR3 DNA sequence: TGCGCCAGCAGCCTAGAACCGGGACGGGGGAACACTGAAGCTTTCTTT. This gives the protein CASSLEPGRGNTEAFF. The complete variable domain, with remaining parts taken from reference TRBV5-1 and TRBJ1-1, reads KAGVTQTPRYLIKTRGQQVTLSCSPISGHRSVSWYQQTPGQGLQFLFEYFSETQRNKGNFPGRFSGRQFSNSRSEMNVSTLELGDSALYLCASSLEPGRGNTEAFFGQGTRLTVV.

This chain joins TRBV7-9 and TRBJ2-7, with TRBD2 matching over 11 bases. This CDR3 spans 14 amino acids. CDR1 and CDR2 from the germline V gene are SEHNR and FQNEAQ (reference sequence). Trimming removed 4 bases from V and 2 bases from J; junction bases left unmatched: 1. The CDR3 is CASSSTSGTYEQYF. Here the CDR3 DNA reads TGTGCCAGCAGCTCGACTAGCGGGACCTACGAGCAGTACTTC. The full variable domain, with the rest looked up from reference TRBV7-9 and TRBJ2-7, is DTGVSQNPRHKITKRGQNVTFRCDPISEHNRLYWYRQTLGQGPEFLTYFQNEAQLEKSRLLSDRFSAERPKGSFSTLEIQRTEQGDSAMYLCASSSTSGTYEQYFGPGTRLTVT.

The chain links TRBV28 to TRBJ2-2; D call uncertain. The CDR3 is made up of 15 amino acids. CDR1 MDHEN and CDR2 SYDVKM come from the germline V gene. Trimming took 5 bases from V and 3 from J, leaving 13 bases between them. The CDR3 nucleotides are TGTGCCAGCAGTGACGGGCCTTCCTACACCGGGGAGCTGTTTTTT. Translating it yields CASSDGPSYTGELFF.

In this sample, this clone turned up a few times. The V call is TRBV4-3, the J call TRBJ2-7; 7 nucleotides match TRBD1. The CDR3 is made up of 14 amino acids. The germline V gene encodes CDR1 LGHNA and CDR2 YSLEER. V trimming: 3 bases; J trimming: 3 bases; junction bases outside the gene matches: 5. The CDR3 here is CASSQDRSLYEQYF. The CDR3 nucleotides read TGCGCCAGCAGCCAGGACAGGAGTCTCTACGAGCAGTACTTC.

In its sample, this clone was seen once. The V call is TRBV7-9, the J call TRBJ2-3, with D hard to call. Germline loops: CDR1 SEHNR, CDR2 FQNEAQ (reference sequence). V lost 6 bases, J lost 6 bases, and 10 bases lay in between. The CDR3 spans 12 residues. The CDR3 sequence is CASSPLRDTQYF. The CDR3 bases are TGTGCCAGCAGTCCCCTCCGCGATACGCAGTATTTT. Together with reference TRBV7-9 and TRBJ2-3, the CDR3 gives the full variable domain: DTGVSQNPRHKITKRGQNVTFRCDPISEHNRLYWYRQTLGQGPEFLTYFQNEAQLEKSRLLSDRFSAERPKGSFSTLEIQRTEQGDSAMYLCASSPLRDTQYFGPGTRLTVL.

The CDR3 spells CASSPRNLDRVGTEAFF. The CDR3 region has the DNA TGTGCCAGCTCACCACGAAACCTCGACAGGGTCGGCACTGAAGCTTTCTTT. The chain employs TRBV18 and TRBJ1-1; 7 positions agree with TRBD1. The V gene's germline CDR1 is KGHSH and CDR2 LQKENI. This CDR3 has 17 amino acids. After removal of 1 base from V and 4 bases from J, the junction contained 12 bases not matched to a gene.

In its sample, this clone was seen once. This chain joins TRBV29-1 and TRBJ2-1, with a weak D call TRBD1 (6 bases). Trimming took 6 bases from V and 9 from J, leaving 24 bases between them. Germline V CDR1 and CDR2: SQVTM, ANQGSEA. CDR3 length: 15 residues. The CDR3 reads CSVEKGQSATTEQFF. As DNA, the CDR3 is TGCAGCGTGGAAAAAGGACAGTCGGCTACAACTGAGCAGTTCTTC.

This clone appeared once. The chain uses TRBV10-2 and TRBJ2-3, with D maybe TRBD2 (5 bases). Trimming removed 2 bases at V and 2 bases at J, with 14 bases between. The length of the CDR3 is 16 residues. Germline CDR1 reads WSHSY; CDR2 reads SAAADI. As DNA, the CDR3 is TGCGCCAGCAGTGAGGTCCAGCGGACCAACACAGATACGCAGTATTTT. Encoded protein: CASSEVQRTNTDTQYF.

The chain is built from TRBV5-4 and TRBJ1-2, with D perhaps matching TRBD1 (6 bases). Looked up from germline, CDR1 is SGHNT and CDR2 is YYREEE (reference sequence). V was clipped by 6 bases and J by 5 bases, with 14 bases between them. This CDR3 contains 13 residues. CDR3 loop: CASTTSQGYGYTF. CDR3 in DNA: TGTGCCAGCACCACCAGCCAGGGGTATGGCTACACCTTC.

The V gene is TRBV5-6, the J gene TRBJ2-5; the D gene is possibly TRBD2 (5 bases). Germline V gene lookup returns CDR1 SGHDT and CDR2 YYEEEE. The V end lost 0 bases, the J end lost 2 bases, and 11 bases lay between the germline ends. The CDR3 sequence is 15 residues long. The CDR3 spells CASSLEPGLQETQYF. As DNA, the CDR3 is TGTGCCAGCAGCTTGGAGCCAGGACTTCAAGAGACCCAGTACTTC.

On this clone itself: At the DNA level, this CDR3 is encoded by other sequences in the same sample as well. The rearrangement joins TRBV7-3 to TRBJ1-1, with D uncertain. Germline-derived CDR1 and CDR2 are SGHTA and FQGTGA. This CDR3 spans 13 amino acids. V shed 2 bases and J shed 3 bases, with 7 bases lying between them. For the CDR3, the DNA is TGTGCCAGCAGCTTAGACCGAGACACTGAAGCTTTCTTT. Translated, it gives CASSLDRDTEAFF.

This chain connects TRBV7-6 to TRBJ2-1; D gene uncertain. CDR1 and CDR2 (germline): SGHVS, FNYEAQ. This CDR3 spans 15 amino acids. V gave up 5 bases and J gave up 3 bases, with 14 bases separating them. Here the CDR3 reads CASSPTGLDYNEQFF. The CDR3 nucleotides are TGTGCCAGCAGCCCTACGGGCTTGGACTACAATGAGCAGTTCTTC.

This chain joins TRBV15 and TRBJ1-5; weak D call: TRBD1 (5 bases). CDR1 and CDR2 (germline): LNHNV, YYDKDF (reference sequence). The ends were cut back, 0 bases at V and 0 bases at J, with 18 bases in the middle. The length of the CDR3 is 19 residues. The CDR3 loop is CATSRDPSGGRGSNQPQHF. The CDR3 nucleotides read TGTGCCACCAGCAGAGACCCCTCGGGGGGTAGGGGTAGCAATCAGCCCCAGCATTTT.

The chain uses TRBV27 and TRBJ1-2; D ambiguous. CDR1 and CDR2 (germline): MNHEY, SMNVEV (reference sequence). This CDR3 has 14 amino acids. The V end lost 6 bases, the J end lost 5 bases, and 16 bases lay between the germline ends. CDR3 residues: CASSPLVSNYGYTF. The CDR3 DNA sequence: TGTGCCAGCAGCCCCCTGGTCAGCAATTATGGCTACACCTTC.

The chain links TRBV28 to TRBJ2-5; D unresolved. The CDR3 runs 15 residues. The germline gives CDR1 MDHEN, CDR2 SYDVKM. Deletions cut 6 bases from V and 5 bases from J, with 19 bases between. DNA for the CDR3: TGTGCCAGCAGCCCCTACACAAGCCTGGGTGAGACCCAGTACTTC. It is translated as CASSPYTSLGETQYF.

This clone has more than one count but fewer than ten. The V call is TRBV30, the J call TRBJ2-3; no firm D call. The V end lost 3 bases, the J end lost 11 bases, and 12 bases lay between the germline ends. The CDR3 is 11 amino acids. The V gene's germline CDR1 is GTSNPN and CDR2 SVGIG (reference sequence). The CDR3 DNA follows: TGTGCCTGGAGCCCGAGCGTGATGCAGTATTTT. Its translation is CAWSPSVMQYF.

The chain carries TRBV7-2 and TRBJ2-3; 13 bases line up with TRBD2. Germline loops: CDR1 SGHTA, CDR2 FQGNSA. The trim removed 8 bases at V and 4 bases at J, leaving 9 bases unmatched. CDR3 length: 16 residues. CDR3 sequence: CASSLGLAGVSDTQYF. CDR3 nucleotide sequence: TGTGCCAGCTCCCTCGGACTAGCGGGAGTTTCAGATACGCAGTATTTT.

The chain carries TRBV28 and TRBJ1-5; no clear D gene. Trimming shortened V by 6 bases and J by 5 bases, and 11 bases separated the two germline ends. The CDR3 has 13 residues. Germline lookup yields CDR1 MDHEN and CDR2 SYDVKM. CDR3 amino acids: CASRSDRYQPQHF. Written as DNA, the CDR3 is TGTGCCAGCAGATCTGACCGATATCAGCCCCAGCATTTT.